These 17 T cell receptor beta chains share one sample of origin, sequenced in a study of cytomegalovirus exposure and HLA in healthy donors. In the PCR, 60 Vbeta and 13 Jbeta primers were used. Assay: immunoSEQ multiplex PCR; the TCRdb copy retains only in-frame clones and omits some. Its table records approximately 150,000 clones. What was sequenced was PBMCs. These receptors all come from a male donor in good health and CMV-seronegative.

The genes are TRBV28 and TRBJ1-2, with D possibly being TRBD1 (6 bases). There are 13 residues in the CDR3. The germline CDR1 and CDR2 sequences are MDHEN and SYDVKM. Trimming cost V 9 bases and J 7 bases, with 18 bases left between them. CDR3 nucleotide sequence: TGTGCCAGTAAACAGGGCCTGAGAGCTGGCTACACCTTC. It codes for CASKQGLRAGYTF.

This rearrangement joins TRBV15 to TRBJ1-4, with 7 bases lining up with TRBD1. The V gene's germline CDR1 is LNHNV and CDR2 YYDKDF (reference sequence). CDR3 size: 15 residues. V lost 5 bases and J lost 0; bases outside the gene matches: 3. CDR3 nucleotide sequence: TGTGCCACCAGCGAAACAGGGGCAACTAATGAAAAACTGTTTTTT. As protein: CATSETGATNEKLFF.

The CDR3: CASIDGGGNTIYF. CDR3 nucleotides: TGTGCCAGCATCGACGGAGGCGGAAACACCATATATTTT. V and J are TRBV6-5 and TRBJ1-3; D call uncertain. The germline V gene has CDR1 MNHEY and CDR2 SVGAGI. Trimming left V 7 bases short and J 4 bases short, with 11 bases between. The CDR3 covers 13 residues.

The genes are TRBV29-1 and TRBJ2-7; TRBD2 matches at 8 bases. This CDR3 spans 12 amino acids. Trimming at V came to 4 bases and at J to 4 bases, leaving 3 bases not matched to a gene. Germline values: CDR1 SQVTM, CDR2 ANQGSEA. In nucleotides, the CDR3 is TGCAGCGTTGCAGCGGGAGAATACGAGCAGTACTTC. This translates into CSVAAGEYEQYF.

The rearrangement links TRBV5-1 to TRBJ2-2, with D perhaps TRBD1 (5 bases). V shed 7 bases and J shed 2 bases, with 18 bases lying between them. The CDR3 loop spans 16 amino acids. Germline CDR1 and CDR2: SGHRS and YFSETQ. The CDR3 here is CASQPQGQLNTGELFF. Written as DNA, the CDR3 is TGCGCCAGCCAGCCCCAGGGTCAGCTTAACACCGGGGAGCTGTTTTTT.

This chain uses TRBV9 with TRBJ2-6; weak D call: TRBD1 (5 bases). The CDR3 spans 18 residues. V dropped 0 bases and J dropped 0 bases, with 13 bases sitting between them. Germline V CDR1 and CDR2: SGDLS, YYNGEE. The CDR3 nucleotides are TGTGCCAGCAGCGTAGGGGGCTCGGGTACCTCTGGGGCCAACGTCCTGACTTTC. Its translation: CASSVGGSGTSGANVLTF.

The CDR3 loop is CASSLLTGGWTGELFF. Here the CDR3 DNA reads TGCGCCAGCAGCCTCCTAACGGGAGGGTGGACCGGGGAGCTGTTTTTT. The V and J genes are TRBV4-3 and TRBJ2-2, with TRBD2 identical over 8 bases. Germline V CDR1 and CDR2: LGHNA, YSLEER. V lost 4 bases and J lost 5; bases outside the gene matches: 9. This CDR3 has 16 residues.

In nucleotides, the CDR3 is TGTGCCAGCACTGAGGACAGAGGTGGGAATCAGCCCCAGCATTTT. Its protein product is CASTEDRGGNQPQHF. The rearrangement joins TRBV2 to TRBJ1-5; D is perhaps TRBD1 (6 bases). The ends were cut back, 7 bases at V and 4 bases at J, with 17 bases in the middle. The germline V gene has CDR1 SNHLY and CDR2 FYNNEI. The CDR3 runs to 15 residues. The entire variable domain, with the rest obtained from reference TRBV2 and TRBJ1-5, is as follows: EPEVTQTPSHQVTQMGQEVILRCVPISNHLYFYWYRQILGQKVEFLVSFYNNEISEKSEIFDDQFSVERPDGSNFTLKIRSTKLEDSAMYFCASTEDRGGNQPQHFGDGTRLSIL.

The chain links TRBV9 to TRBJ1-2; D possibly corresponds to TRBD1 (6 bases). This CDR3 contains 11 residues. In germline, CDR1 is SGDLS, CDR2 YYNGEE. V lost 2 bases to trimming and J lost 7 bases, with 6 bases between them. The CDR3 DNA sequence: TGTGCCAGCAGCGTGGGGGCTGGCTACACCTTC. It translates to CASSVGAGYTF. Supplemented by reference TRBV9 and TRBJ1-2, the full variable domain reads DSGVTQTPKHLITATGQRVTLRCSPRSGDLSVYWYQQSLDQGLQFLIQYYNGEERAKGNILERFSAQQFPDLHSELNLSSLELGDSALYFCASSVGAGYTFGSGTRLTVV.

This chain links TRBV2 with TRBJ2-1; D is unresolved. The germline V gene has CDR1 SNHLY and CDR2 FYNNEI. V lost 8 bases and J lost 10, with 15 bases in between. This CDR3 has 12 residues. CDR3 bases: TGTGCCAGCCACCGAGAGATATTAGAGCAGTTCTTC. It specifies CASHREILEQFF.

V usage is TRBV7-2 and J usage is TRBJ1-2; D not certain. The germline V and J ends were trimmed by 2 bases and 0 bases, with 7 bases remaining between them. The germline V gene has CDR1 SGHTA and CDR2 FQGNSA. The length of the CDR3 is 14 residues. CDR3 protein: CASSLNAANYGYTF. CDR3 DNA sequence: TGTGCCAGCAGCTTAAACGCAGCTAACTATGGCTACACCTTC.

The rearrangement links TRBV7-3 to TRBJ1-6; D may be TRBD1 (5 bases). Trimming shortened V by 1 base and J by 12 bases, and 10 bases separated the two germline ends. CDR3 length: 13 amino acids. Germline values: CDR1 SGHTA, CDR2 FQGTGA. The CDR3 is CASSLISGQPLHF. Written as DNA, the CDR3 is TGTGCCAGCAGCTTAATATCAGGACAACCCCTCCACTTT.

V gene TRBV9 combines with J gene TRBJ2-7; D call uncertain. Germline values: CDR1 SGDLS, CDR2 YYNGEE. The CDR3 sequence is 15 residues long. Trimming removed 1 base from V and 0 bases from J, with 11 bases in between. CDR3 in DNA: TGTGCCAGCAGCGTAATGTACGGTCCCTCCTACGAGCAGTACTTC. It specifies CASSVMYGPSYEQYF.

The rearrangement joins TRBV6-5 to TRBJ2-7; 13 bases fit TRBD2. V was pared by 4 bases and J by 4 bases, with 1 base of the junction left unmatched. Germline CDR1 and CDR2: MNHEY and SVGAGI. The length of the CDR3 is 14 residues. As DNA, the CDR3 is TGTGCCAGCAGTTTGGGACTAGCGGGATACGAGCAGTACTTC. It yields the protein CASSLGLAGYEQYF.

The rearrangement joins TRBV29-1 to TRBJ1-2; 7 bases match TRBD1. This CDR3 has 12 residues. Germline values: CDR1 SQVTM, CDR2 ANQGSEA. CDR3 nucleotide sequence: TGCACCTCCTTACAGGGGCTCTATGGCTACACCTTC. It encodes CTSLQGLYGYTF.

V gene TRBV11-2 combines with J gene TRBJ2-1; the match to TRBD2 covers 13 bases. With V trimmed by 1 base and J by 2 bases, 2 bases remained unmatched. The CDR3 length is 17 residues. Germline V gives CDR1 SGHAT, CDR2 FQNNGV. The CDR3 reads CASSLGLAGGTYNEQFF. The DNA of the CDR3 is TGTGCCAGCAGCTTAGGACTAGCGGGGGGTACCTACAATGAGCAGTTCTTC.

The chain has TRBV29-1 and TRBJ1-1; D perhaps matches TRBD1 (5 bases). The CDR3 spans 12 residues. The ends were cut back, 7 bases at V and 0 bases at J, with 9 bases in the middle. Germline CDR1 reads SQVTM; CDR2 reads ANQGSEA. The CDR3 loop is CSGGQMNTEAFF. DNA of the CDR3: TGCAGCGGGGGCCAGATGAACACTGAAGCTTTCTTT.